The next 18 T cell receptor beta chains were all read from a single sample in a study of cytomegalovirus exposure and HLA in healthy donors. 60 Vbeta and 13 Jbeta primers were used in PCR. Clones were read by immunoSEQ multiplex PCR, and TCRdb kept only the in-frame ones, dropping some. This repertoire shows 95,000 to 150,000 clones, approximately 79% found once; its top ten account for approximately 3.5%. Sequencing input: PBMCs. The receptor set was obtained from a man under 40 in good health and CMV-seronegative.

The chain recombines TRBV2 with TRBJ1-2; 7 bases agree with TRBD1. The germline CDR1 and CDR2 sequences are SNHLY and FYNNEI. Losses at the gene ends were 2 bases for V and 8 bases for J; bases not matched to a gene: 5. The CDR3 is made up of 13 amino acids. The CDR3 loop is CASSETTGIGYTF. Written as DNA, the CDR3 is TGTGCCAGCAGTGAAACGACAGGGATCGGCTACACCTTC.

The chain joins TRBV28 to TRBJ1-6, with D perhaps matching TRBD1 (6 bases). CDR1 and CDR2 from the germline V gene are MDHEN and SYDVKM. This CDR3 comprises 15 residues. The ends were cut back, 5 bases at V and 8 bases at J, with 16 bases in the middle. The chain's CDR3 is CASSNRDTSYSPLHF. CDR3 in DNA: TGTGCCAGCAGTAACCGGGACACCTCTTATTCACCCCTCCACTTT.

The chain employs TRBV19 and TRBJ2-2; TRBD1 matches 11 bases. The CDR3 loop spans 15 amino acids. From germline, CDR1 is LNHDA and CDR2 SQIVND (reference sequence). The V and J ends lost 3 bases and 5 bases, in that order; junction bases with no gene match: 2. The CDR3 is CASSIGTGGTGELFF. Written as DNA, the CDR3 is TGTGCCAGTAGTATTGGGACAGGGGGAACCGGGGAGCTGTTTTTT. The full variable domain, its missing parts supplied by reference TRBV19 and TRBJ2-2, is DGGITQSPKYLFRKEGQNVTLSCEQNLNHDAMYWYRQDPGQGLRLIYYSQIVNDFQKGDIAEGYSVSREKKESFPLTVTSAQKNPTAFYLCASSIGTGGTGELFFGEGSRLTVL.

The rearrangement links TRBV6-1 to TRBJ2-7; D gene uncertain. CDR3 size: 11 residues. V was shortened by 5 bases and J by 4 bases, with 6 bases between the two germline ends. The V gene's germline CDR1 is MNHNS and CDR2 SASEGT. The CDR3 DNA reads as TGTGCCAGCAGTTACAAATACGAGCAGTACTTC. It encodes CASSYKYEQYF.

V gene TRBV7-3 combines with J gene TRBJ1-5; 9 bases are a match to TRBD1. Looked up from germline, CDR1 is SGHTA and CDR2 is FQGTGA. The CDR3 is 22 residues long. Trimming took 1 base from V and 0 from J; bases not matched to a gene: 19. CDR3 bases: TGTGCCAGCAGCTTAAGATGGTGGGTAGGGGACAGGGAAACGCGTAGCAATCAGCCCCAGCATTTT. Protein product: CASSLRWWVGDRETRSNQPQHF.

The V gene is TRBV2, the J gene TRBJ2-3; TRBD2 aligns across 15 bases. Germline loops: CDR1 SNHLY, CDR2 FYNNEI. The CDR3 spans 13 residues. With 10 bases clipped from V and 8 bases from J, the junction kept 4 bases outside the gene matches. This CDR3 reads CAIGTSGGSTQYF. The CDR3, as DNA: TGTGCCATCGGGACTAGCGGGGGGTCTACGCAGTATTTT.

The chain links TRBV2 to TRBJ2-3, with 8 bases matching TRBD2. This CDR3 is built from 15 residues. V trimming: 10 bases; J trimming: 5 bases; junction bases outside the gene matches: 14. Germline V lookup: CDR1 SNHLY, CDR2 FYNNEI. The CDR3, as DNA: TGTGCCACCCATGGCCAGCGGGGGTTGGGAGATACGCAGTATTTT. It specifies CATHGQRGLGDTQYF.

Notes on this clone: One end of the junction varies from germline; a read error may be responsible. This sequence joins TRBV7-3 and TRBJ2-2; D perhaps matches TRBD2 (5 bases). The V gene's germline CDR1 is SGHTA and CDR2 FQGTGA. This CDR3 region has 17 residues. The DNA of the CDR3 is TGTTCCAGCAGCTTAATGGGAGCTACCGCGAACACCGGGGAGCTGTTTTTT. It yields the protein CSSSLMGATANTGELFF.

This clone was detected a few times. This chain joins TRBV4-3 and TRBJ2-7, with D unresolved. CDR3 length: 13 amino acids. Germline assignment: CDR1 LGHNA and CDR2 YSLEER. Trimming shortened V by 1 base and J by 0 bases, and 4 bases separated the two germline ends. The DNA of the CDR3 is TGCGCCAGCAGCCAAGTACACTCCTACGAGCAGTACTTC. It translates to CASSQVHSYEQYF.

This clone was counted only a few times. V is TRBV7-9 and J is TRBJ2-7, with D possibly matching TRBD2 (7 bases). This CDR3 comprises 15 residues. V shed 3 bases and J shed 3 bases, with 15 bases lying between them. Germline loops: CDR1 SEHNR, CDR2 FQNEAQ (reference sequence). The CDR3 region has the DNA TGTGCCAGCAGCTTTGACGGCGGGGGCCACTACGAGCAGTACTTC. This sequence encodes CASSFDGGGHYEQYF.

The chain has TRBV6-5 and TRBJ2-1; 10 nucleotides match TRBD2. Trimming removed 5 bases from V and 5 bases from J; junction bases left unmatched: 3. Germline V lookup: CDR1 MNHEY, CDR2 SVGAGI. This CDR3 contains 14 residues. The CDR3 protein is CASSRTSGDNEQFF. The CDR3 nucleotides read TGTGCCAGCAGTCGGACTAGCGGTGACAATGAGCAGTTCTTC.

This clone appeared a few times. The rearrangement uses TRBV27 and TRBJ2-7, with a weak D call TRBD1 (6 bases). Per the germline V gene, CDR1 is MNHEY and CDR2 is SMNVEV (reference sequence). V was clipped by 3 bases and J by 1 base, with 10 bases between them. The CDR3 sequence is 14 residues long. The CDR3 DNA sequence: TGTGCCAGCAGTTTGGACAGAATATCCTACGAGCAGTACTTC. It yields the protein CASSLDRISYEQYF.

This chain uses TRBV7-9 with TRBJ2-3; D is possibly TRBD2 (6 bases). CDR3 length equals 18 residues. Germline CDR1 is SEHNR and CDR2 is FQNEAQ (reference sequence). The V end lost 2 bases, the J end lost 3 bases, and 21 bases lay between the germline ends. In nucleotides, the CDR3 is TGTGCCAGCAGCTTAAGAATTCAGGGCCGGGGGTTAACAGATACGCAGTATTTT. Protein sequence: CASSLRIQGRGLTDTQYF.

This clone was seen a handful of times. The genes are TRBV18 and TRBJ2-3, with D unclear. This CDR3 has 14 amino acids. In germline, CDR1 is KGHSH, CDR2 LQKENI. V lost 3 bases and J lost 4, with 11 bases in between. The CDR3 here is CASSPESTADTQYF. CDR3 DNA: TGTGCCAGCTCACCCGAGAGCACTGCAGATACGCAGTATTTT.

This clone was detected only a few times. The J gene is TRBJ2-7, the V gene TRBV27; D perhaps matches TRBD1 (6 bases). The CDR3 has 13 residues. V was trimmed by 5 bases and J by 5 bases, leaving 13 bases between them. Germline CDR1 MNHEY, CDR2 SMNVEV (reference sequence). CDR3 region: CASSTQTGHEQYF. CDR3 coding DNA: TGTGCCAGCAGTACCCAAACAGGGCACGAGCAGTACTTC.

This chain links TRBV30 with TRBJ1-3; D is unclear. The CDR3 is 15 amino acids. V was shortened by 5 bases and J by 4 bases, with 18 bases between the two germline ends. CDR1 and CDR2 from the germline V gene are GTSNPN and SVGIG (reference sequence). In nucleotides, the CDR3 is TGTGCCTGGGCTGGGAGACCCAGCGGGGGAAACACCATATATTTT. Protein sequence: CAWAGRPSGGNTIYF.

The V gene is TRBV5-6, the J gene TRBJ1-5, with 7 bases lining up with TRBD1. Germline V gene lookup returns CDR1 SGHDT and CDR2 YYEEEE. CDR3 size: 15 residues. J lost 4 bases, V lost 0 bases, and 4 bases had no gene match. As DNA, the CDR3 is TGTGCCAGCAGCTTGGTGGGACAGACTAATCAGCCCCAGCATTTT. Protein product: CASSLVGQTNQPQHF.

V is TRBV5-4 and J is TRBJ1-2; D is undetermined. V gave up 5 bases and J gave up 2 bases, with 19 bases separating them. This CDR3 is built from 16 residues. Germline CDR1 SGHNT, CDR2 YYREEE (reference sequence). CDR3 sequence (DNA): TGTGCCAGCAGTCCCGCCTCCAGGCAGCCCAACTATGGCTACACCTTC. It encodes CASSPASRQPNYGYTF. The complete variable domain, with remaining parts taken from reference TRBV5-4 and TRBJ1-2, reads ETGVTQSPTHLIKTRGQQVTLRCSSQSGHNTVSWYQQALGQGPQFIFQYYREEENGRGNFPPRFSGLQFPNYSSELNVNALELDDSALYLCASSPASRQPNYGYTFGSGTRLTVV.